The clone carrying this T cell receptor beta chain was counted a single time. Its target is not known. Because it lacks the conserved phenylalanine or tryptophan at the end, this CDR3 is likely a read error. This sample stems from a study of CD8+CD57+ T cells in acquired aplastic anemia. Overall study results and limits: Found in both controls and patients were around 29 CD8+ CDR3 sequences.

CDR3 and TCR beta VDJ profiling relied on genomic DNA as the template. In TCRdb, the reads were re-called with MiXCR into one record per CDR3 protein. The table includes 150,000 to 200,000 distinct CDR3 sequences, about three fifths detected once. The V end was cut by 6 bases, the J end by 0 bases, with 14 bases between. CDR1 is LNHDA, CDR2 SQIVND, per germline (reference sequence). The CDR3 is 16 amino acids. The origin of this receptor is a human donor with severe aplastic anemia or a healthy control (not recorded which). The rearrangement links TRBV19 to TRBJ2-2, with D tentatively TRBD2 (5 bases). The sample consisted of sorted CD4+, CD8+, or CD8+CD57+ T cells (not recorded which) from PBMCs. CDR3 protein: CASSPMRTSNTGELFL. The CDR3 region has the DNA TGTGCCAGTAGCCCCATGAGGACTTCGAACACCGGGGAGCTGTTTCTT.